This T cell receptor beta chain was sequenced for a study of blood T cell repertoires in COVID-19. Study context: Specimens from acute and convalescent COVID-19 originated in the United States, Italy and Spain.

Method: immunoSEQ multiplex PCR; TCRdb's copy keeps in-frame clones and lacks some. The sample has hundreds of thousands of clones; approximately 81% are singletons. This CDR3 is built from 15 residues. Between the trimmed V and J ends, which lost 1 base and 0 bases, there was a span of 9 bases. Looked up from germline, CDR1 is SGHRS and CDR2 is YFSETQ. Participant-reported clinical history was the basis for cohort assignment. Exposed volunteers were people who met a COVID-19 case within 2 weeks before study entry. J is TRBJ2-3 and V is TRBV5-1; D perhaps matches TRBD2 (5 bases). What was sequenced was PBMCs or T cells enriched from blood (not recorded which). The TCR originated in a woman aged 30 to 39 who had been exposed to COVID-19. The CDR3 protein is CASSLNEGSTDTQYF. CDR3 coding DNA: TGCGCCAGCAGCTTGAATGAGGGAAGCACAGATACGCAGTATTTT. Full variable domain (missing parts from reference TRBV5-1 and TRBJ2-3): KAGVTQTPRYLIKTRGQQVTLSCSPISGHRSVSWYQQTPGQGLQFLFEYFSETQRNKGNFPGRFSGRQFSNSRSEMNVSTLELGDSALYLCASSLNEGSTDTQYFGPGTRLTVL.